This T cell receptor (beta chain) originates from a study of blood T cell repertoires in COVID-19. Across the whole study: The origin of the acute and convalescent COVID-19 samples was the United States, Italy and Spain. T cells, B-cell-depleted T cells, or PBMCs supplied cDNA or gDNA.

As handled by the study authors: For nucleated cells, counts were estimated from reference gene primer amplification. TCRdb keeps only in-frame clones here, not all; method: immunoSEQ multiplex PCR. V and J calls and clone size come straight from that table; D and trimming were deduced from the DNA. The profile shows 55,000 to 65,000 clones, around nine tenths of them singletons. Germline CDR1 SEHNR, CDR2 FQNEAQ (reference sequence). The CDR3 length is 16 residues. V gave up 1 base and J gave up 7 bases, with 16 bases separating them. The rearrangement joins TRBV7-9 to TRBJ2-2; D is unclear. The sample taken for sequencing was peripheral blood. This TCR was recovered from a man aged 55 to 69 with acute or convalescent COVID-19. DNA of the CDR3: TGTGCCAGCAGCTTAGGTATCGTGACTCTGGTCGGGGAGCTGTTTTTT. This sequence encodes CASSLGIVTLVGELFF.